The clone carrying this T cell receptor (beta chain) came up many times. The CDR3 extends 3 residues past the end of the read, so its final part is completed from the germline J gene. Method: immunoSEQ multiplex PCR; TCRdb's copy keeps in-frame clones and lacks some. The sample has tens of thousands of clones, none seen only once. This sample is part of a study of T cell clonality in common variable immunodeficiency. V dropped 5 bases and J dropped 6; count of bases not matched to a gene: 9. The CDR3 totals 16 residues. The TCR sequence derives from a person aged 18-70 years in good health. The J gene is TRBJ2-1, the V gene TRBV12-3 or TRBV12-4; 11 bases align to TRBD2. Input material: peripheral blood mononuclear cells. CDR3 bases read: TGTGCCAGCAGTGGTACTAGCGGGAGATTCAGCAATGAG. Residues: CASSGTSGRFSNE. The CDR3 in full is CASSGTSGRFSNEQFF.